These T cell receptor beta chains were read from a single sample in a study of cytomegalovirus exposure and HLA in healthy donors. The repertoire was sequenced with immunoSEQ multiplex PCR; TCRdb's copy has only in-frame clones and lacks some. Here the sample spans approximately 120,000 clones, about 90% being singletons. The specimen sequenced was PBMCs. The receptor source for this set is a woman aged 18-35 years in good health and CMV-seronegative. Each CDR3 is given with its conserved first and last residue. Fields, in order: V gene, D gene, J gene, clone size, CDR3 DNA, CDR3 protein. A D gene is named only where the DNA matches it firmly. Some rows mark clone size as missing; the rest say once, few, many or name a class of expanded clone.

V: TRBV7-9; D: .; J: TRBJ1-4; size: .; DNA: TGTGCCAGCAGCCTCGTCTCTTCTGCAACTAATGAAAAACTGTTTTTT; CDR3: CASSLVSSATNEKLFF
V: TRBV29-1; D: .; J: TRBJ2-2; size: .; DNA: TGCAGCGTCAGCGGGCTTACCAACACCGGGGAGCTGTTTTTT; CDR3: CSVSGLTNTGELFF
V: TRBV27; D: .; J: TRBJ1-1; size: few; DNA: TGTGCCAGCGGAACATGGACAGAAGCTTTCTTT; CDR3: CASGTWTEAFF
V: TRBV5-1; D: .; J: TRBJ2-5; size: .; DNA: TGCGCCAGCAGCTCCACAAGGGGCCAAGAGACCCAGTACTTC; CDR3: CASSSTRGQETQYF
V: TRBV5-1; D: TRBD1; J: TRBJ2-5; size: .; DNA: TGCGCCAGCAGTATTACAGGGGGGAAAGAGACCCAGTACTTC; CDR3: CASSITGGKETQYF
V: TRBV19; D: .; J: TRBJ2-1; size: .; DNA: TGTGCCAGTAGTACAGTCGGGGACAATGAGCAGTTCTTC; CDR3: CASSTVGDNEQFF
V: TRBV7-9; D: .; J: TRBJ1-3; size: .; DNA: TGTGCCAGCAGCTCGTCCACCATATATTTT; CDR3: CASSSSTIYF
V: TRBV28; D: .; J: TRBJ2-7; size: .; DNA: TGTGCCAGCAGTTACGACAGGTGCCACGAGCAGTACTTC; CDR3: CASSYDRCHEQYF
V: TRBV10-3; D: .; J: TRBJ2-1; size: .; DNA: TGTGCCATCAGTGAGTTCGCTTCTAACAATGAGCAGTTCTTC; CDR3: CAISEFASNNEQFF
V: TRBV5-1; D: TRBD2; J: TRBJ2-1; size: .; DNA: TGCGCCAGCAGCCCGGCGACTAGCGGGGAGAGAAATGAGCAGTTCTTC; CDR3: CASSPATSGERNEQFF
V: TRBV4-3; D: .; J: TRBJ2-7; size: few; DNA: TGCGCCAGCAGTGCTATTTCCCCCCACTACGAGCAGTACTTC; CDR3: CASSAISPHYEQYF
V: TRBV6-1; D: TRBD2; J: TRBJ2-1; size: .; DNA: TGTGCCAGCAAATTGGGGGCGGGGGGGCGTAGTGAGCAGTTCTTC; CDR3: CASKLGAGGRSEQFF
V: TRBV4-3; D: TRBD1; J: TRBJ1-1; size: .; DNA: TGCGCCAGCAGCGACAGGGGAGCGGGTGAAGCTTTCTTT; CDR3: CASSDRGAGEAFF
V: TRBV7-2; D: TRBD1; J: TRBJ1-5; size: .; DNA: TGTGCCAGCAGCTTTTACACAGGGGAAGGAAATCAGCCCCAGCATTTT; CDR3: CASSFYTGEGNQPQHF
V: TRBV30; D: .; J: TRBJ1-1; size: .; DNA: TGTGCCTGGAGTGCCCAAACCCCGGGGTCGGGCACTGAAGCTTTCTTT; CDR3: CAWSAQTPGSGTEAFF
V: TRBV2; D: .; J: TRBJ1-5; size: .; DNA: TGTGCCAGCAGTGTCCTACCAGGTGATCAGCCCCAGCATTTT; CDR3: CASSVLPGDQPQHF
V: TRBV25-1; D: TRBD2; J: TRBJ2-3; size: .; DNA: TGTGCCAGCAGTGCAACTAGCGGGGGGGGTGCAGGAGATACGCAGTATTTT; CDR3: CASSATSGGGAGDTQYF
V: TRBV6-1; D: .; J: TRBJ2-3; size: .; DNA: TGTGCCAGGGGGGTGGAGGGAACAGATACGCAGTATTTT; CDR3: CARGVEGTDTQYF
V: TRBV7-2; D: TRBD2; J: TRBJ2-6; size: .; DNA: TGTGCCAGCAGCAGGCTAGCGGGGGCGAACTCTGGGGCCAACGTCCTGACTTTC; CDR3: CASSRLAGANSGANVLTF
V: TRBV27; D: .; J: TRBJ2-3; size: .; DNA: TGTGCCAGCAGTTCCATTGGGGGGAGACTCACAGATACGCAGTATTTT; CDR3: CASSSIGGRLTDTQYF
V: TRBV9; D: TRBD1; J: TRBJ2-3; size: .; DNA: TGTGCCAGCAGCGTAGATGGGACAGGGAGCACAGATACGCAGTATTTT; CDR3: CASSVDGTGSTDTQYF
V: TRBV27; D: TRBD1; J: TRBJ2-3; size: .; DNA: TGTGCCAGCAGCGGGACAGGGGAGGCAGATACGCAGTATTTT; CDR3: CASSGTGEADTQYF
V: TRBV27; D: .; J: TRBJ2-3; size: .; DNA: TGTGCCAGCAGTTTCCGGGACTCAGATACGCAGTATTTT; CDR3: CASSFRDSDTQYF
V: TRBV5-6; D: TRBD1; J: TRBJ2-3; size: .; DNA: TGTGCCAGCAGCCTCGGGACAGGAGATCCAGATACGCAGTATTTT; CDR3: CASSLGTGDPDTQYF
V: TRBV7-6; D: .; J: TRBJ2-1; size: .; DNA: TGTGCCAGCAGCTTCAACCCCCGGACACGCAATGAGCAGTTCTTC; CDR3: CASSFNPRTRNEQFF
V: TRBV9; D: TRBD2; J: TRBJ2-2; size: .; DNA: TGTGCCAGCACCCTCGGGACTAGCGGTACCGGGGAGCTGTTTTTT; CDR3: CASTLGTSGTGELFF
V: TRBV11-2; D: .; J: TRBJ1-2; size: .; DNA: TGTGCCAGCAGCTTAGTAAACAGCTATGGCTACACCTTC; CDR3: CASSLVNSYGYTF
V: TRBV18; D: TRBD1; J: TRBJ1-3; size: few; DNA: TGTGCCAGCTCATCGACAGGGTCGTCTGGAAACACCATATATTTT; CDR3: CASSSTGSSGNTIYF
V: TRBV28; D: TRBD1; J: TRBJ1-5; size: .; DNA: TGTGCCAGCACCTCGACAGGGGGTGACCAGCCCCAGCATTTT; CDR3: CASTSTGGDQPQHF
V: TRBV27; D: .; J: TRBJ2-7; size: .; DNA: TGTGCCAGCAGTTTAATAGCGACCACCTACGAGCAGTACTTC; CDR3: CASSLIATTYEQYF
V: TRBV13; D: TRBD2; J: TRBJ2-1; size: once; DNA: TGTGCCAGCAGCTTAGGGGAGCGGGAGGTCTACAATGAGCAGTTCTTC; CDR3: CASSLGEREVYNEQFF
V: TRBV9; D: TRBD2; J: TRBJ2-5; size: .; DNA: TGTGCCAGCACCGTGCGCGGGGGGGCCTTCGGAGAGACCCAGTACTTC; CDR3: CASTVRGGAFGETQYF
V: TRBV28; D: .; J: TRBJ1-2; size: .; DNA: TGTGCCAGCAGTCCCCCGGTCAGTGGAGGGCCGCACTATGGCTACACCTTC; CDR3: CASSPPVSGGPHYGYTF
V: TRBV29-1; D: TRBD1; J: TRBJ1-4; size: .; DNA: TGCAGCGTTGAAGTATACAGGGGAAGGGATGAAAAACTGTTTTTT; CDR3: CSVEVYRGRDEKLFF
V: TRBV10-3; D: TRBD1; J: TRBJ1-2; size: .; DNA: TGTGCCATCAGGTTACAGGGGGAGGGAACCGCCTACACCTTC; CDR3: CAIRLQGEGTAYTF
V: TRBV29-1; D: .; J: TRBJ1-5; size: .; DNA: TGCAGCGTTGGTTACGGGGAAGTGCTTAATCAGCCCCAGCATTTT; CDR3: CSVGYGEVLNQPQHF
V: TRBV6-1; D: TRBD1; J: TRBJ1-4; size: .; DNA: TGTGCCAGCAGTGCCGGGACAGGGGAATTGGAAAAACTGTTTTTT; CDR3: CASSAGTGELEKLFF
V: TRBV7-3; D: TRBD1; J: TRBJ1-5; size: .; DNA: TGTGCCAGCAGCTTACTGGACAGGGGAGAATCGCCCCAGCATTTT; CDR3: CASSLLDRGESPQHF
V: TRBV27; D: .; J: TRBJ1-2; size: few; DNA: TGTGCCAGCAGTTTAGTACAGGCCGCGGAGGGCTACACCTTC; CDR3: CASSLVQAAEGYTF
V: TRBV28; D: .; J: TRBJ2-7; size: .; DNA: TGTGCCAGCAGGTTGGGACACCCCTACGAGCAGTACTTC; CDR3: CASRLGHPYEQYF
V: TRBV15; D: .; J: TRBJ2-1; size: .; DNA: TGTGCCACCAGCCGACTTGGATACAATGAGCAGTTCTTC; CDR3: CATSRLGYNEQFF
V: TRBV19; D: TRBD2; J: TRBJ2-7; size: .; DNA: TGTGCCAGTAGCTTTTATAGCGGGGCTTCCTACGAGCAGTACTTC; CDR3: CASSFYSGASYEQYF
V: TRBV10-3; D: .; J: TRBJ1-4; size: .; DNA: TGTGCCATCAGTGAGTCCGGGTTCGATGAAAAACTGTTTTTT; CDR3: CAISESGFDEKLFF
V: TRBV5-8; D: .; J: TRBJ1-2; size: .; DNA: TGTGCCAGCAGCTTGTCGGTATCGTATGGCTACACCTTC; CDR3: CASSLSVSYGYTF
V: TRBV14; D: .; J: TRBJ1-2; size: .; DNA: TGTGCCAGCAGCCAAGGAGCAGGTCTTATTGGCTACACCTTC; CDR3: CASSQGAGLIGYTF
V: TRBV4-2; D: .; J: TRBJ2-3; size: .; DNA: TGTGCCAGCAGCCAAGAACGGGGATCTAGCACAGATACGCAGTATTTT; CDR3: CASSQERGSSTDTQYF
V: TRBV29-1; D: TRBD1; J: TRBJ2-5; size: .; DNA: TGCAGCGTTGTAAGCAGGGGGACCTGGGAAAGCCGACAAGAGACCCAGTACTTC; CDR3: CSVVSRGTWESRQETQYF
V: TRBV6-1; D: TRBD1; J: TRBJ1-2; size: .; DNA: TGTGCCAGCAGTGAAGCTGGGACAGTAGCCGGCTATGGCTACACCTTC; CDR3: CASSEAGTVAGYGYTF
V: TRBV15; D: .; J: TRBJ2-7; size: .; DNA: TGTGCCACCAGCATACAGGCGATCCCCCCCTACGAGCAGTACTTC; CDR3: CATSIQAIPPYEQYF
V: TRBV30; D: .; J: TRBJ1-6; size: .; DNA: TGTGCCTGGAGTGTTACGGGAAATTCACCCCTCCACTTT; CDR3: CAWSVTGNSPLHF
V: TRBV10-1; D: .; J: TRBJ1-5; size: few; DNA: TGCGCCAGCGAAGGACATTTTAATCAGCCCCAGCATTTT; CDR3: CASEGHFNQPQHF
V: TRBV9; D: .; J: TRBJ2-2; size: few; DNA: TGTGCCAGCAGCGTAGCCGGGAACACCGGGGAGCTGTTTTTT; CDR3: CASSVAGNTGELFF
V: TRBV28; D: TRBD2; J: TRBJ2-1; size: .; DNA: TGTGCCAGCAGTTTACCGACTAGCGGGAGGGCCCCGTTCTTC; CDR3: CASSLPTSGRAPFF
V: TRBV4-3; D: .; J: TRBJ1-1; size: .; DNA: TGCGCCAGCAGCCCCCAGGTCATGAACACTGAAGCTTTCTTT; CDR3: CASSPQVMNTEAFF
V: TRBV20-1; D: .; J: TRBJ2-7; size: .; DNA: TGCAGTGCTAGCCGGGGGTACGAGCAGTACTTC; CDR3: CSASRGYEQYF
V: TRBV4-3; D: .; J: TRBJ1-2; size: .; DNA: TGCGCCAGCAGCCCCTTCAATTATGAGGGACAAAAGGGGGGCTACACCTTC; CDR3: CASSPFNYEGQKGGYTF
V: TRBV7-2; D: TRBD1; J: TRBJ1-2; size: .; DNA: TGTGCCAGCAGCTTTGGGGACAGGGTGGCGGGCTACACCTTC; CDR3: CASSFGDRVAGYTF
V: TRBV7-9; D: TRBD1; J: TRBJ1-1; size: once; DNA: TGTGCCAGCAGACCTCAGGGGGGCACTGAAGCTTTCTTT; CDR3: CASRPQGGTEAFF
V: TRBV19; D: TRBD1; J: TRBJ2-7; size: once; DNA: TGTGCCAGTAGTACCTCGTGGACAGGGCCCTACGAGCAGTACTTC; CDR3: CASSTSWTGPYEQYF